A single sample gave rise to the 4 T cell receptor beta chains below, sequenced in a study of beta chain features in type 1 diabetes. Findings and limits, study-wide: When Type 1 diabetes patients were examined, their TCRB CDR3s proved moderately but significantly shorter in all four CD4+ subsets.

The sequenced template was cDNA made from the entire isolated RNA. The repertoire was sequenced with immunoSEQ multiplex PCR; TCRdb's copy has only in-frame clones and lacks some. The sample lists approximately 360,000 clones, around an eighth occurring once. Their antigens remain unidentified. Material: naive CD4+ T cells from blood. The receptors were sampled from a woman in her late teens or twenties with type 1 diabetes.

This clone was recorded a few times. The rearrangement uses TRBV2 and TRBJ2-7; a weak D match, TRBD1 (6 bases). Trimming removed 6 bases at V and 0 bases at J, with 12 bases between. Germline V gene sequence: CDR1 SNHLY, CDR2 FYNNEI. This CDR3 comprises 14 residues. CDR3 in amino acids: CASSQQGPSYEQYF. The CDR3 DNA sequence: TGTGCCAGCAGCCAACAGGGCCCCTCCTACGAGCAGTACTTC.

The CDR3 bases are TGTGCCACCGCTAAGACGACAGGGTGGACAGATACGCAGTATTTT. Protein sequence: CATAKTTGWTDTQYF. The genes are TRBV25-1 and TRBJ2-3, with 7 positions matching TRBD1. The CDR3 loop spans 15 amino acids. V shed 10 bases and J 3 bases; nucleotides not matched to a gene: 13. Germline CDR1 is MGHDK and CDR2 is SYGVNS.

The V call is TRBV28, the J call TRBJ2-1, with 9 bases fitting TRBD1. The CDR3 has 15 amino acids. The germline gives CDR1 MDHEN, CDR2 SYDVKM. V was clipped by 5 bases and J by 4 bases; unmatched bases: 6. CDR3: CASSPQGQGYNEQFF. The CDR3 nucleotides are TGTGCCAGCAGTCCTCAGGGACAGGGATACAATGAGCAGTTCTTC.

The sample holds a few counts of this clone. The rearrangement links TRBV4-3 to TRBJ2-3, with 12 bases lining up with TRBD2. The CDR3 runs to 16 residues. The V gene's germline CDR1 is LGHNA and CDR2 YSLEER. V gave up 4 bases and J gave up 3 bases; unmatched junction bases: 5. The CDR3 loop is CASSLQTSGGTDTQYF. CDR3 bases: TGCGCCAGCAGCCTCCAAACTAGCGGGGGGACAGATACGCAGTATTTT.